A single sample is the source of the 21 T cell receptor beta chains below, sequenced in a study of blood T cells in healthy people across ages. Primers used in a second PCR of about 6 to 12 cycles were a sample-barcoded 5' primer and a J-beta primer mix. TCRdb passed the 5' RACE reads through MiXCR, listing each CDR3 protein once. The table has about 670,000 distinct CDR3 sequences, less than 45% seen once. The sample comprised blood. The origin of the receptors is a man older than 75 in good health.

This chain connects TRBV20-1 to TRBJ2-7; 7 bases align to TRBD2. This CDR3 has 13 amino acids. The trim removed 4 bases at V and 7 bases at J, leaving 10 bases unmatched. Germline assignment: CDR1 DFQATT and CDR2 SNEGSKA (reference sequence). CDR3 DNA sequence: TGCAGTGCTACACCAGACCCACTAGCGGAGCAGTACTTC. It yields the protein CSATPDPLAEQYF.

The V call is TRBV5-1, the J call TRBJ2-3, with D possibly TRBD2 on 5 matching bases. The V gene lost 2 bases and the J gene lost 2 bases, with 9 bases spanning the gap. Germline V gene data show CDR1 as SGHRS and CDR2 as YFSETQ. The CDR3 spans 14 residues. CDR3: CASSFEDFTDTQYF. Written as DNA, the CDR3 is TGCGCCAGCAGCTTCGAGGACTTCACAGATACGCAGTATTTT. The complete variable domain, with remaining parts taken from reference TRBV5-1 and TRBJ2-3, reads KAGVTQTPRYLIKTRGQQVTLSCSPISGHRSVSWYQQTPGQGLQFLFEYFSETQRNKGNFPGRFSGRQFSNSRSEMNVSTLELGDSALYLCASSFEDFTDTQYFGPGTRLTVL.

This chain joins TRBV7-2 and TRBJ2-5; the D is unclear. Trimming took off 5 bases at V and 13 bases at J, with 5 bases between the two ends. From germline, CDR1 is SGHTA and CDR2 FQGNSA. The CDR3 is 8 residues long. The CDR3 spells CASSPGYF. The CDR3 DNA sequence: TGTGCCAGCAGCCCCGGGTACTTC.

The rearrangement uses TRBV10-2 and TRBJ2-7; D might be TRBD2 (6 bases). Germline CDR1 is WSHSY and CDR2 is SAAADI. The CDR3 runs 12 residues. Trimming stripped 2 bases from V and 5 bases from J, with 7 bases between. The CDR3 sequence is CASSEASDEQYF. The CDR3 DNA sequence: TGCGCCAGCAGTGAGGCTAGCGACGAGCAGTACTTC.

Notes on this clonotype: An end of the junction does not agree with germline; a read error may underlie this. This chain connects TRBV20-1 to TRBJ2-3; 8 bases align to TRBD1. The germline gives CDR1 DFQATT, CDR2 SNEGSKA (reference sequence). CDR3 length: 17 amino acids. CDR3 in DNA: TGCAGTACTAGAGTAGCAGGACAGGGTGGCGTCACAGATACGCAGTATTTT. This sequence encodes CSTRVAGQGGVTDTQYF.

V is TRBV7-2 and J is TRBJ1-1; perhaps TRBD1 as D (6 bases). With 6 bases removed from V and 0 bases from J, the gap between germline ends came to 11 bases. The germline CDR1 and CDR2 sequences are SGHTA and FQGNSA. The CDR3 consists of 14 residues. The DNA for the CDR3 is TGTGCCAGCAGTATACAGGGCATGAACACTGAAGCTTTCTTT. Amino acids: CASSIQGMNTEAFF.

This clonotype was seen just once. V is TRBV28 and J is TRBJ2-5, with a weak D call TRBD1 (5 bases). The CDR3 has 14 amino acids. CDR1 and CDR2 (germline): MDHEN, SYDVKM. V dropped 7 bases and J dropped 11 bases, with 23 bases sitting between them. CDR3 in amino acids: CASTEDSQAYVQYF. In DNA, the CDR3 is TGTGCCAGCACCGAAGATTCACAGGCCTACGTGCAGTACTTC. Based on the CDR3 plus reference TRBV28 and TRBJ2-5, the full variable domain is DVKVTQSSRYLVKRTGEKVFLECVQDMDHENMFWYRQDPGLGLRLIYFSYDVKMKEKGDIPEGYSVSREKKERFSLILESASTNQTSMYLCASTEDSQAYVQYFGPGTRLLVL.

The CDR3 spells CASSLGQGALYEQYF. CDR3 DNA: TGTGCCAGCAGCTTGGGACAGGGGGCGCTTTACGAGCAGTACTTC. The rearrangement links TRBV11-2 to TRBJ2-7; 12 bases match TRBD1. Germline assignment: CDR1 SGHAT and CDR2 FQNNGV. CDR3 length: 15 amino acids. V lost 3 bases and J lost 4; bases outside the gene matches: 4.

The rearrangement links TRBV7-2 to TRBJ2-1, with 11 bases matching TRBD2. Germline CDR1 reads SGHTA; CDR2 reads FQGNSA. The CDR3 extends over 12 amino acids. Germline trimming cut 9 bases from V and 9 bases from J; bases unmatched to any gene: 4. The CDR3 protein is CASSGGGGEQFF. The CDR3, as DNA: TGTGCCAGTAGCGGGGGGGGCGGTGAGCAGTTCTTC.

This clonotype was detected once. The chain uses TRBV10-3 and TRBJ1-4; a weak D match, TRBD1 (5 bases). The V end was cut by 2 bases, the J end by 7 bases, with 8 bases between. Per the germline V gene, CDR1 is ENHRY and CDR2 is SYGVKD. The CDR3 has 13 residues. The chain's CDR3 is CAISEVGGEKLFF. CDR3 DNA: TGTGCCATCAGTGAGGTTGGGGGTGAAAAACTGTTTTTT.

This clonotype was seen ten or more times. The CDR3 spells CASSQETRVLAGHEQYF. In DNA, the CDR3 is TGTGCCAGCAGCCAAGAGACTAGGGTGCTAGCGGGACACGAGCAGTACTTC. The chain recombines TRBV4-2 with TRBJ2-5, with TRBD2 identical over 9 bases. The J call is doubtful: the DNA matches TRBJ2-7 better. The V gene's germline CDR1 is LGHNA and CDR2 YNFKEQ. The CDR3 length is 17 residues.

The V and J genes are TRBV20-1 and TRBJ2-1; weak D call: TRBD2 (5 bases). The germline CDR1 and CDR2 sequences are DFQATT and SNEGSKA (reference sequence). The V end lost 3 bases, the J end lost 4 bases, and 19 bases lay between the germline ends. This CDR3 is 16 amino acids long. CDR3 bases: TGCAGTGCTAGCGACCCTGCCGCGGGCCTATACAATGAGCAGTTCTTC. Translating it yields CSASDPAAGLYNEQFF.

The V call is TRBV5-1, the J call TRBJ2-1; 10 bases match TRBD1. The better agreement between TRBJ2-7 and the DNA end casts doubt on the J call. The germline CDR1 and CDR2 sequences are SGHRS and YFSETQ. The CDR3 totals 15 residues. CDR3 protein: CASSMGQGWYNEQYF. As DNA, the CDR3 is TGCGCCAGCAGCATGGGACAGGGGTGGTACAATGAGCAGTACTTC.

The CDR3 loop is CASSLGPTGDNEQFF. CDR3 in DNA: TGCGCCAGCAGCTTGGGCCCGACAGGGGACAATGAGCAGTTCTTC. The rearrangement uses TRBV5-1 and TRBJ2-1; 8 bases map to TRBD1. V dropped 0 bases and J dropped 5; count of bases not matched to a gene: 4. This CDR3 is built from 15 residues. Germline lookup yields CDR1 SGHRS and CDR2 YFSETQ.

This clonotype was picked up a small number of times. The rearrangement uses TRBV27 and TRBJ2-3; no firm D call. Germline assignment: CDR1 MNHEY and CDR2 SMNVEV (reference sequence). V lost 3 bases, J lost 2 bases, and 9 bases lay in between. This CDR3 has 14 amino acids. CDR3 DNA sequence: TGTGCCAGCAGTTTTGCTCGGAACACAGATACGCAGTATTTT. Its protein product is CASSFARNTDTQYF.

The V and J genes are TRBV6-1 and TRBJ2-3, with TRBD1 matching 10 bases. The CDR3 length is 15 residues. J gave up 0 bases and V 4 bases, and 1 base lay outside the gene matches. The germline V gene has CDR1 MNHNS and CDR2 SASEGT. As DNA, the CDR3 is TGTGCCAGCAGTGGGGACAGGGGAAGCACAGATACGCAGTATTTT. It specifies CASSGDRGSTDTQYF.

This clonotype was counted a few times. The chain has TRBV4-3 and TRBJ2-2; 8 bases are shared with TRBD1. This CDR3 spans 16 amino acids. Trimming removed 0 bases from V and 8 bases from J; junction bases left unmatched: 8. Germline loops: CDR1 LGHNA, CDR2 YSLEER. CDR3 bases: TGCGCCAGCAGCCAAGATTTGGGGGACAGGAGTGGGGAGCTGTTTTTT. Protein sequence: CASSQDLGDRSGELFF.

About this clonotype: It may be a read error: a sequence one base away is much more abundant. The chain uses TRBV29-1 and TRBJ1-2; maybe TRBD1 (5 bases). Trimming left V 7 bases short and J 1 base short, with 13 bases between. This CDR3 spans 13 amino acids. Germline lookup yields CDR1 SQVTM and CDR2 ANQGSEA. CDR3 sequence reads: CSADPGCNYGYTF. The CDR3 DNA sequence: TGCAGCGCCGACCCAGGGTGTAACTATGGCTACACCTTC. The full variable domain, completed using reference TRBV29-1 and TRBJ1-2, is SAVISQKPSRDICQRGTSLTIQCQVDSQVTMMFWYRQQPGQSLTLIATANQGSEATYESGFVIDKFPISRPNLTFSTLTVSNMSPEDSSIYLCSADPGCNYGYTFGSGTRLTVV.

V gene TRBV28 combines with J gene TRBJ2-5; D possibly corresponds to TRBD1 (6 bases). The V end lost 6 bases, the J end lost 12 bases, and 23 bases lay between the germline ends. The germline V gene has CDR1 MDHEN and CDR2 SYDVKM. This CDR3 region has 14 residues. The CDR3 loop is CASSSYDRSREKYF. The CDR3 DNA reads TGTGCCAGCAGCTCCTACGACAGGTCCAGGGAGAAGTACTTC. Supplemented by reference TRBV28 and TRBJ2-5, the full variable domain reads DVKVTQSSRYLVKRTGEKVFLECVQDMDHENMFWYRQDPGLGLRLIYFSYDVKMKEKGDIPEGYSVSREKKERFSLILESASTNQTSMYLCASSSYDRSREKYFGPGTRLLVL.

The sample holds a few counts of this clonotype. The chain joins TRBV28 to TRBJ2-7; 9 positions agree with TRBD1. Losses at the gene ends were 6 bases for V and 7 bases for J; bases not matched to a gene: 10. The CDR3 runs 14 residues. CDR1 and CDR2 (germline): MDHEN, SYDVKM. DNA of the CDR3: TGTGCCAGCAGCCCGGACAGGGGCCGGTTGGAGCAGTACTTC. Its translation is CASSPDRGRLEQYF.

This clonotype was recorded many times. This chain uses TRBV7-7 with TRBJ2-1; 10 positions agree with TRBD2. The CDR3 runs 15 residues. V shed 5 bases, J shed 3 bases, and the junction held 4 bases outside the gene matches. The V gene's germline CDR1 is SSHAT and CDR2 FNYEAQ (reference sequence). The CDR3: CASSPLAGSYNEQFF. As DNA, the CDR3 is TGTGCCAGCAGCCCACTAGCGGGGAGCTACAATGAGCAGTTCTTC.